The sequence of this T cell receptor (beta chain) was determined in a study of shared clonotypes between healthy human individuals. CD4+ cells underwent separation, giving CD45RA+ naive and CD45RA-negative memory subsets. The V gene end was trimmed by 0 bases and the J gene end by 1 base; junction bases not matched to a gene: 5. Per germline, CDR1 SGHNT and CDR2 YYREEE (reference sequence). The CDR3 is made up of 17 amino acids. Clones were sequenced by immunoSEQ multiplex PCR, and TCRdb holds only the in-frame ones, with some missing. The data show 2.5 million or so clones, with just over 90% seen just once and more than 0.12% held by the top ten. Notes on this clone: The target antigen is unknown.

General observations from the study: The represented genetic and exposure-history diversity was limited by the small number of donors.

Sequenced input: naive CD4+ T cells sorted from blood. Subset meaning: CD45RA+ positively selected. The chain is built from TRBV5-4 and TRBJ2-1; TRBD1 matches at 9 bases. This clonotype was obtained from a man younger than 35 in good health. CDR3 DNA sequence: TGTGCCAGCAGCTTGGGTGGGGGACAGGGTTCCTACAATGAGCAGTTCTTC. This sequence encodes CASSLGGGQGSYNEQFF.